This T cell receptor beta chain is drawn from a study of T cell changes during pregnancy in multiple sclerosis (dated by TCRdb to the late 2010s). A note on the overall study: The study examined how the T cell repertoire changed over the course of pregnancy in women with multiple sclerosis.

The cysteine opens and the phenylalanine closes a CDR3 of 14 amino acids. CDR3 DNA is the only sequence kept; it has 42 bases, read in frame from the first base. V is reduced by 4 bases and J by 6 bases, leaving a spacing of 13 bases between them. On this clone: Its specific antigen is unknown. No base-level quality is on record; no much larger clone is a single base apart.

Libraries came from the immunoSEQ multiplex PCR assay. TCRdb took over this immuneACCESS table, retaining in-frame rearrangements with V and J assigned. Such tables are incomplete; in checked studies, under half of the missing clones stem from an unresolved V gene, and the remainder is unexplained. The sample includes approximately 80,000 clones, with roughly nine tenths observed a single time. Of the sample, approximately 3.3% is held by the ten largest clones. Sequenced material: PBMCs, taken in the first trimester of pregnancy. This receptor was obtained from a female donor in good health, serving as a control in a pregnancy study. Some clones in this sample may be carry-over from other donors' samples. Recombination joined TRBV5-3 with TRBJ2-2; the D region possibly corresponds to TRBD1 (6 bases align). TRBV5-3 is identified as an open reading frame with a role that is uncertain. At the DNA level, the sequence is TGTGCCAGAAGCATACAGGGCCCCCCCGGGGAGCTGTTTTTT. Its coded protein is CARSIQGPPGELFF.